This T cell receptor (beta chain) emerged from a study of T cells in Graves' hyperthyroidism and ophthalmopathy. As for this clonotype: A read error may explain this, as a much larger clone is one base away.

Germline CDR1 is SGHTA and CDR2 is FQGTGA. This CDR3 region has 15 residues. RNA transcripts provided the source from which TCR beta CDR3 regions were amplified. When the TCR CDR3 underwent first-round RT-PCR, the HTBI primer set was used. TCRdb independently ran MiXCR on the multiplex PCR reads; one entry per CDR3 protein. The data contain 450,000 to 700,000 distinct CDR3 sequences, around 46% of them singletons. Material: peripheral blood or thyroid tissue (not recorded which). This chain links TRBV7-3 with TRBJ2-2, with a tentative D call TRBD2 (6 bases). The TCR originated in an adult woman with Graves' disease, either hyperthyroidism or ophthalmopathy (not recorded which). The CDR3 DNA follows: TGTGCCAGCAGCTCAGACCCTGGGGGGACCGGGGAGCCGTTTTTT. It is translated as CASSSDPGGTGEPFF.